The 11 T cell receptor beta chains below come from one sample, sequenced in a study of response to subunit inactivated influenza vaccine (dated 2018 in TCRdb). The method behind the library was RT-PCR. Instrument on record: Illumina HiSeq 2500. Through fastp at Q25 and MiXCR, TCRdb rebuilt clones from the public reads, retaining in-frame beta chains. A single entry per CDR3 protein holds the most common genes and DNA from its merged rows. This sample lists 650,000 to 800,000 distinct CDR3 sequences; 14% were detected once. Clones ranked in the top ten supply around 6.5% of the sample. Sequencing used PBMCs from blood, obtained around 14 days before vaccination. These receptors originate from a man in his fifties who received an inactivated influenza vaccine. Donor details come from another sample of the same person, matched by shared clones.

The chain carries TRBV9 and TRBJ2-1, with D perhaps matching TRBD2 (6 bases). Between the trimmed V and J ends, which lost 0 bases and 2 bases, there was a span of 9 bases. This CDR3 has 15 amino acids. CDR1 and CDR2 (germline): SGDLS, YYNGEE. The CDR3 region has the DNA TGTGCCAGCAGCGTAGATGGCGGGACCTACAATGAGCAGTTCTTC. As protein: CASSVDGGTYNEQFF.

This clonotype was recorded a few times. This chain links TRBV20-1 with TRBJ2-3, with 9 bases that match TRBD2. The germline V gene has CDR1 DFQATT and CDR2 SNEGSKA (reference sequence). Trimming at V came to 6 bases and at J to 6 bases, leaving 10 bases not matched to a gene. The CDR3 spans 14 residues. DNA of the CDR3: TGCAGTGCGGGAGTAGCGGGAGTGGGGGATACGCAGTATTTT. Its translation is CSAGVAGVGDTQYF.

This clonotype was recorded a few times. This sequence joins TRBV7-2 and TRBJ2-5; D gene ambiguous. Germline CDR1 is SGHTA and CDR2 is FQGNSA. V gave up 6 bases and J gave up 1 base, with 12 bases separating them. The CDR3 extends over 14 amino acids. This chain's CDR3 is CASRLSPVQETQYF. The DNA for the CDR3 is TGTGCCAGCAGGCTTAGTCCAGTCCAAGAGACCCAGTACTTC. The whole variable domain, remainder taken from reference TRBV7-2 and TRBJ2-5, is GAGVSQSPSNKVTEKGKDVELRCDPISGHTALYWYRQSLGQGLEFLIYFQGNSAPDKSGLPSDRFSAERTGGSVSTLTIQRTQQEDSAVYLCASRLSPVQETQYFGPGTRLLVL.

At least ten counts were recorded for this clonotype. The chain employs TRBV9 and TRBJ1-2, with 9 nucleotides matching TRBD1. The germline V gene encodes CDR1 SGDLS and CDR2 YYNGEE. With 3 bases clipped from V and 3 bases from J, the junction kept 6 bases outside the gene matches. This CDR3 comprises 15 residues. The CDR3 nucleotides are TGTGCCAGCAGCGGGGACAGGGAAACCGACTATGGCTACACCTTC. Translation gives CASSGDRETDYGYTF.

This clonotype appeared a few times. The rearrangement joins TRBV12-3 or TRBV12-4 to TRBJ1-4; perhaps TRBD1 as D (5 bases). Trimming left V 6 bases short and J 5 bases short, with 19 bases between. CDR3 length: 16 amino acids. The CDR3 sequence: CASRPGRRVFNEKLFF. The CDR3 bases are TGTGCCAGCAGACCGGGGCGCAGGGTTTTCAATGAAAAACTGTTTTTT.

Concerning this clonotype: A much larger clonotype is one base distant, so this may be a read error. This CDR3 is missing its conserved last phenylalanine or tryptophan, likely due to a read error. The gene calls are TRBV7-9 and TRBJ2-7; D unresolved. CDR1 is SEHNR, CDR2 FQNEAQ, per germline (reference sequence). CDR3 size: 12 residues. Trimming shortened V by 5 bases and J by 6 bases, and 11 bases separated the two germline ends. The CDR3 loop reads CASSDRMSEQYL. CDR3 DNA sequence: TGTGCCAGCAGCGATCGCATGAGCGAGCAGTACCTC.

This chain links TRBV5-1 with TRBJ2-1; 11 nucleotides line up with TRBD2. CDR1 SGHRS and CDR2 YFSETQ come from the germline V gene. This CDR3 has 16 residues. J gave up 2 bases and V 6 bases, and 7 bases lay outside the gene matches. The CDR3 sequence: CASMLIAGGPYNEQFF. The CDR3 coding sequence is TGCGCCAGCATGCTAATAGCGGGAGGGCCCTACAATGAGCAGTTCTTC.

This clonotype has at least ten counts. The chain employs TRBV6-2 or TRBV6-3 and TRBJ2-1, with D tentatively TRBD1 (6 bases). The V end was cut by 7 bases, the J end by 6 bases, with 16 bases between. CDR1 is MNHEY, CDR2 SVGEGT, per germline. CDR3 length equals 14 residues. The CDR3 DNA reads as TGTGCCAGCAATCCAACAGGGTTCTCCAATGAGCAGTTCTTC. Its protein product is CASNPTGFSNEQFF.

This clonotype was found many times. V gene TRBV12-3 or TRBV12-4 combines with J gene TRBJ2-5; 12 nucleotides align to TRBD2. This CDR3 is built from 16 residues. Trimming took 7 bases from V and 2 from J; bases not matched to a gene: 8. The CDR3, as DNA: TGTGCCAGCAAAATCGGGACTAGCGGGTTACAAGAGACCCAGTACTTC. Its protein is CASKIGTSGLQETQYF.

This clonotype was counted between two and nine times. The V and J genes are TRBV25-1 and TRBJ2-5, with D possibly being TRBD2 (7 bases). Germline lookup yields CDR1 MGHDK and CDR2 SYGVNS. Trimming stripped 5 bases from V and 5 bases from J, with 18 bases between. The CDR3 contains 15 residues. CDR3 DNA sequence: TGTGCCAGCAGTCTAACGCGGGGGCGGGGGGAGACCCAGTACTTC. Its translation is CASSLTRGRGETQYF.

This sequence joins TRBV4-2 and TRBJ2-1; 9 nucleotides agree with TRBD2. Germline lookup yields CDR1 LGHNA and CDR2 YNFKEQ. V shed 6 bases and J 3 bases; nucleotides not matched to a gene: 3. The CDR3 extends over 14 amino acids. The CDR3 DNA follows: TGTGCCAGCAGAGGACTAGCGTACTACAATGAGCAGTTCTTC. It specifies CASRGLAYYNEQFF.